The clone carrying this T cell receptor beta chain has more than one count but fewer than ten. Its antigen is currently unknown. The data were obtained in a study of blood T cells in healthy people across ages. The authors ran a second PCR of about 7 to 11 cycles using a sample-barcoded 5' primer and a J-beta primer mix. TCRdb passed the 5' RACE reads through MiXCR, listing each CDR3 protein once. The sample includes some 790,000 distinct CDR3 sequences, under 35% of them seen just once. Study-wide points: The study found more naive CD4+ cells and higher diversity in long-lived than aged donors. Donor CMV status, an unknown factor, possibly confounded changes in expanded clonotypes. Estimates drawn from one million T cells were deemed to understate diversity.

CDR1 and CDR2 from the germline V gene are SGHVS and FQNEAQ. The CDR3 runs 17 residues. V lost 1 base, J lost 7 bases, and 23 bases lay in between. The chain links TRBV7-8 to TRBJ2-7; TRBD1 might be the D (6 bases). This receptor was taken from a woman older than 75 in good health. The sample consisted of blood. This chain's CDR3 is CASSLDVAGGAGNEQYF. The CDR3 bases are TGTGCCAGCAGCTTAGATGTGGCTGGGGGCGCGGGCAATGAGCAGTACTTC.